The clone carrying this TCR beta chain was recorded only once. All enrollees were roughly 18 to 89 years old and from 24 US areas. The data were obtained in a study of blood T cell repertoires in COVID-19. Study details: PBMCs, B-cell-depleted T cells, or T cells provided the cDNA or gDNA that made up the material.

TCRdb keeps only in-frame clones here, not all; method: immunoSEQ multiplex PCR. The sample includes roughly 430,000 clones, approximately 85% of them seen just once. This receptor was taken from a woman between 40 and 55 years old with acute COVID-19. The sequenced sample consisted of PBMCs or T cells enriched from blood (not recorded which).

The CDR3 reads CASSLSTDRDRSRKLFF. The CDR3 DNA reads TGTGCCAGCAGCTTGTCCACGGACCGGGACAGGTCCCGGAAACTGTTTTTT. The chain is built from TRBV5-4 and TRBJ1-4; 8 bases agree with TRBD1. Trimming took 1 base from V and 11 from J; bases not matched to a gene: 16. Germline lookup yields CDR1 SGHNT and CDR2 YYREEE (reference sequence). This CDR3 spans 17 amino acids.